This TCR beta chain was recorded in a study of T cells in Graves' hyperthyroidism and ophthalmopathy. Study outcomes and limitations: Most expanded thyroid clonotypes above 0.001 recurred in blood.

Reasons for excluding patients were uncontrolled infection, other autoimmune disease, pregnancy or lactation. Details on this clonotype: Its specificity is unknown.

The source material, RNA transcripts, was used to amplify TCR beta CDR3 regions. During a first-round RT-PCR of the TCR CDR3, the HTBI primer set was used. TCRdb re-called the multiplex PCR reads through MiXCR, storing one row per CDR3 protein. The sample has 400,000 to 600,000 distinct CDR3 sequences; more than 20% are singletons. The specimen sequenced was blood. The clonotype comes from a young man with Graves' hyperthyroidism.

DNA of the CDR3: TGCAGCGTTGAAATCGAGGTTTCGGCGAACACCGGGGAGCTGTTTTTT. It codes for CSVEIEVSANTGELFF. The chain recombines TRBV29-1 with TRBJ2-2; D unclear. The germline V gene has CDR1 SQVTM and CDR2 ANQGSEA. The CDR3 spans 16 residues. V was pared by 2 bases and J by 0 bases, with 13 bases between.